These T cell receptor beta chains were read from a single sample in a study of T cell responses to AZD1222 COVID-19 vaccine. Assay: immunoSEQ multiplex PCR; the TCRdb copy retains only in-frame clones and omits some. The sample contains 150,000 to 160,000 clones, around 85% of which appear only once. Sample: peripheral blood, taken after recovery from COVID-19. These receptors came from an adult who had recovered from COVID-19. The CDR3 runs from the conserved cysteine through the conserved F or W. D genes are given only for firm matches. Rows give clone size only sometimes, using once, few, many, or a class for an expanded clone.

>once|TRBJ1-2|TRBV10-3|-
CAITARGAGGGYTF
TGTGCCATCACCGCTCGGGGGGCCGGGGGAGGCTACACCTTC
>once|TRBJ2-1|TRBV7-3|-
CASSLKVGGLADYNEQFF
TGTGCCAGCAGCTTAAAAGTAGGGGGTCTAGCGGACTACAATGAGCAGTTCTTC
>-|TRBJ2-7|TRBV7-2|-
CASSPARRGEQYF
TGTGCCAGCAGCCCCGCCAGGCGCGGCGAGCAGTACTTC
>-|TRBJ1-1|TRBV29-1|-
CSGSGTSEAFF
TGCAGCGGGTCAGGGACTTCTGAAGCTTTCTTT
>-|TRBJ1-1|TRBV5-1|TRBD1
CASSRSGTANTEAFF
TGCGCCAGCAGCCGTTCCGGGACAGCGAACACTGAAGCTTTCTTT
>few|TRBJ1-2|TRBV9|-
CASSVETDSSPIYGYTF
TGTGCCAGCAGCGTCGAGACAGATTCCTCACCGATCTATGGCTACACCTTC
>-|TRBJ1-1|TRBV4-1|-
CASSQDRGIEAFF
TGCGCCAGCAGCCAAGATCGGGGGATCGAAGCTTTCTTT
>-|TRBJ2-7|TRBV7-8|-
CASSSRTGRSYEQYF
TGTGCCAGCAGCTCACGAACCGGCCGCTCCTACGAGCAGTACTTC
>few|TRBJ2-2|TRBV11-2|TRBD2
CASSPALAGEEIDTGELFF
TGTGCCAGCAGCCCCGCTCTAGCGGGGGAAGAGATTGACACCGGGGAGCTGTTTTTT
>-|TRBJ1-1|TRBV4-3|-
CASSQDGHRRGTEAFF
TGCGCCAGCAGCCAAGATGGGCACCGCCGCGGGACTGAAGCTTTCTTT
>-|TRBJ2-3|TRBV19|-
CASSIDGGADTQYF
TGTGCCAGTAGTATAGATGGGGGAGCCGATACGCAGTATTTT
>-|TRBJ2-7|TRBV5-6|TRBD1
CASSPLGQEDSYEQYF
TGTGCCAGCAGCCCCTTAGGACAGGAAGACTCCTACGAGCAGTACTTC
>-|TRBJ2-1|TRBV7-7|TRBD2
CASSGTSGSAEQFF
TGTGCTAGCAGCGGGACTAGCGGGAGTGCTGAGCAGTTCTTC
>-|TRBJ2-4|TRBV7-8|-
CASSFGGGGKNIQYF
TGTGCCAGCAGCTTTGGAGGGGGCGGCAAAAACATTCAGTACTTC
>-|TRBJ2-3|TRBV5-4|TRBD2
CASSSKLAGLPDTQYF
TGTGCCAGCAGCTCTAAACTAGCGGGGCTCCCGGATACGCAGTATTTT
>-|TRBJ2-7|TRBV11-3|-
CASSLEAGREQYF
TGTGCCAGCAGCTTAGAGGCAGGGAGGGAGCAGTACTTC
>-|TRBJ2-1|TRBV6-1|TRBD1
CASSDRQGKVEQFF
TGTGCCAGCAGTGATAGACAGGGGAAGGTTGAGCAGTTCTTC
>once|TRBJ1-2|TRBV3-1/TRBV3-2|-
CASSQEWNNYGYTF
TGTGCCAGCAGCCAAGAATGGAATAACTATGGCTACACCTTC
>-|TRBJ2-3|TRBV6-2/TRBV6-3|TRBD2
CASSFGTSGSLVTDTQYF
TGTGCCAGCAGTTTCGGGACTAGCGGGAGTCTGGTCACAGATACGCAGTATTTT
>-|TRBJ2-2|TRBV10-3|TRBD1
CAISRAGTGNTGELFF
TGTGCCATCAGTCGTGCCGGGACAGGGAACACCGGGGAGCTGTTTTTT
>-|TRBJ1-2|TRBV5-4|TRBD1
CASSRTGGIHGYTF
TGTGCCAGCAGTCGGACAGGGGGCATCCATGGCTACACCTTC
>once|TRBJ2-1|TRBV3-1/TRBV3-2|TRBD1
CASSQTGVEQFF
TGTGCCAGCAGCCAAACAGGGGTCGAGCAGTTCTTC
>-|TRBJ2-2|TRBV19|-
CASRPVLYTGELFF
TGTGCCAGTAGGCCCGTGCTCTACACCGGGGAGCTGTTTTTT
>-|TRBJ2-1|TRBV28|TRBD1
CASSLGQVPEQFF
TGTGCCAGCAGTTTGGGACAGGTCCCTGAGCAGTTCTTC
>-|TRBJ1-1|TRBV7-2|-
CASSLVVTLVEAFF
TGTGCCAGCAGCTTAGTAGTGACTTTGGTTGAAGCTTTCTTT
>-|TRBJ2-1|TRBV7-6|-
CASSIPGIGSNEQFF
TGTGCCAGCAGTATCCCCGGAATTGGAAGCAATGAGCAGTTCTTC
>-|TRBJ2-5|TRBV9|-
CASSQYGGQETQYF
TGTGCCAGCAGCCAATATGGAGGCCAAGAGACCCAGTACTTC
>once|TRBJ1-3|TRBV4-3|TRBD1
CASSQAPQGAEGNTIYF
TGCGCCAGCAGCCAAGCCCCTCAGGGGGCGGAAGGAAACACCATATATTTT